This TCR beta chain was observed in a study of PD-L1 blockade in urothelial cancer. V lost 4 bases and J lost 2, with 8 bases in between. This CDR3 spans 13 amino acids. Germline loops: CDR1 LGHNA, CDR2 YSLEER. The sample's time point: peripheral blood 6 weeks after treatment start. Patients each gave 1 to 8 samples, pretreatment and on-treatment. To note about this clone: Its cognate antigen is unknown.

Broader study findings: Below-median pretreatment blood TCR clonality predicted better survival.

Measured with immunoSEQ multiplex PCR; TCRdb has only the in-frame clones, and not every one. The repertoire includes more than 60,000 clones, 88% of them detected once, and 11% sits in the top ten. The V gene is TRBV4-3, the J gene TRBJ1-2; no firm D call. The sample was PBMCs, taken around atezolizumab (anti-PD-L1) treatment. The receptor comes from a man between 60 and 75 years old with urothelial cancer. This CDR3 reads CASSPNLNYGYTF. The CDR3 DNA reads TGCGCCAGCAGCCCCAATTTGAACTATGGCTACACCTTC.